The 4 T cell receptor beta chains below all came from one sample that was sequenced in a study of beta chain features in type 1 diabetes. TCRB transcripts that were expressed got sequenced, as all of the isolated RNA had been reverse transcribed. TCRdb's copy holds only in-frame clones and misses some; the assay was immunoSEQ multiplex PCR. The sample contains 120,000 to 150,000 clones, under 60% of which appear only once. Material for sequencing was Tregs from blood. These receptors all come from a young man in good health.

In this sample, this clone turned up a few times. J is TRBJ2-5 and V is TRBV27; 8 bases line up with TRBD1. The DNA end is more similar to TRBJ2-7, so the J call may be wrong. The CDR3 length is 14 residues. CDR1 MNHEY and CDR2 SMNVEV come from the germline V gene (reference sequence). The CDR3 DNA follows: TGTGCCAGCAGCCGGACAGGGAACGGATACGAGCAGTACTTC. Translating gives CASSRTGNGYEQYF.

The chain recombines TRBV28 with TRBJ2-1; 10 bases are a match to TRBD2. V was clipped by 6 bases and J by 5 bases; unmatched bases: 4. This CDR3 region has 14 residues. Germline CDR1 MDHEN, CDR2 SYDVKM. The CDR3 protein is CASSHGLADNEQFF. The DNA for the CDR3 is TGTGCCAGCAGCCACGGACTAGCGGACAATGAGCAGTTCTTC. The complete variable domain, with remaining parts taken from reference TRBV28 and TRBJ2-1, reads DVKVTQSSRYLVKRTGEKVFLECVQDMDHENMFWYRQDPGLGLRLIYFSYDVKMKEKGDIPEGYSVSREKKERFSLILESASTNQTSMYLCASSHGLADNEQFFGPGTRLTVL.

This clone was observed a few times. The chain recombines TRBV5-1 with TRBJ2-1; TRBD2 matches 9 bases. V was clipped by 4 bases and J by 10 bases; unmatched bases: 27. Germline V gene data show CDR1 as SGHRS and CDR2 as YFSETQ. The CDR3 has 20 amino acids. CDR3 sequence: CASSDAGVSTPGLAAQEQFF. The CDR3 bases are TGCGCCAGCAGCGACGCAGGGGTTTCAACCCCGGGACTAGCCGCCCAGGAGCAGTTCTTC.

This rearrangement joins TRBV11-2 to TRBJ1-2; a weak D match, TRBD1 (6 bases). Trimming stripped 5 bases from V and 4 bases from J, with 20 bases between. Germline V gene sequence: CDR1 SGHAT, CDR2 FQNNGV. This CDR3 spans 16 amino acids. CDR3 sequence: CASSPRRGHRSYGYTF. In DNA, the CDR3 is TGTGCCAGCAGCCCCCGAAGGGGACACCGAAGCTATGGCTACACCTTC.